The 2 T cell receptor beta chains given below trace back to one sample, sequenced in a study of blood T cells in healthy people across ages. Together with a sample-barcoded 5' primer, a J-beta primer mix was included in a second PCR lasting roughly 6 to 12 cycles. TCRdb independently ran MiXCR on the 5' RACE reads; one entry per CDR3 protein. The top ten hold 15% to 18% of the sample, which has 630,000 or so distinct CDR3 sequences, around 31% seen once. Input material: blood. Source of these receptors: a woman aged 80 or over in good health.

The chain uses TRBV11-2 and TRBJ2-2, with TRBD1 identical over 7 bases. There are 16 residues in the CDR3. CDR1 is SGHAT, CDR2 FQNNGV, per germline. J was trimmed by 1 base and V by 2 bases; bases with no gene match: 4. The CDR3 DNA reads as TGTGCCAGCAGCTTACAGGGACAGATGAACACCGGGGAGCTGTTTTTT. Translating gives CASSLQGQMNTGELFF. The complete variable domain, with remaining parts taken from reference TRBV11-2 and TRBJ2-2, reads EAGVAQSPRYKIIEKRQSVAFWCNPISGHATLYWYQQILGQGPKLLIQFQNNGVVDDSQLPKDRFSAERLKGVDSTLKIQPAKLEDSAVYLCASSLQGQMNTGELFFGEGSRLTVL.

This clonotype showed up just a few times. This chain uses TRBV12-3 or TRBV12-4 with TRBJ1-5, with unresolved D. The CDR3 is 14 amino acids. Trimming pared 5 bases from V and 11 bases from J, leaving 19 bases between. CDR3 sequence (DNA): TGTGCCAGCAGTCCTAGCACCCGCGGGTGGACCCAGCATTTT. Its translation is CASSPSTRGWTQHF.